This T cell receptor beta chain was obtained from a study of T cell responses to AZD1222 COVID-19 vaccine. Only in-frame clones appear in the TCRdb table, and some are missing; sequencing was by immunoSEQ multiplex PCR. The sample lists over 100,000 clones, more than 75% occurring once. Findings and limits, study-wide: Two AZD1222 administrations were followed by greater Spike-specific TCR breadth and depth. Repertoire sampling was restricted to post-peak T cell response timepoints. Spike-wide vaccine-associated CD4 TCRs dominated at 160-218 and 743-854. Possibly, clonal diversity was underestimated; donors were largely white British and included more females.

The CDR3 totals 13 residues. Germline-derived CDR1 and CDR2 are MDHEN and SYDVKM. V was clipped by 4 bases and J by 8 bases; unmatched bases: 5. As concerns this clone: Its antigen is currently unknown.

The TCR sequence derives from an adult who received the AZD1222 COVID-19 vaccine. The genes are TRBV28 and TRBJ1-2, with 9 bases that match TRBD1. The sequencing used peripheral blood, collected 28 days after the second AZD1222 dose. The CDR3 reads CASSSGTGNGYTF. The CDR3 coding sequence is TGTGCCAGCAGTTCCGGGACAGGGAACGGCTACACCTTC.